These T cell receptor beta chains were read from a single sample in a study of early T cells in non-severe SARS-CoV-2 infection. TCRdb used MiXCR to reprocess the 5' RACE reads, holding one entry per CDR3 protein. The data contain roughly 86,000 distinct CDR3 sequences, about 15% of them singletons. The sample comprised whole blood. The receptors come from an adult who was a healthcare worker with PCR-confirmed SARS-CoV-2 infection or an uninfected control (not recorded which). Each CDR3 is given with its conserved first and last residue. Each record gives: V gene, D gene, clone size, J gene, CDR3 protein, CDR3 DNA. A D gene is named only where the DNA matches it firmly. Size tells how often a clone was seen (once, few, many) or the class of an expanded clone, and some rows leave it out.

V gene: TRBV11-1
D gene: TRBD1
clone size: .
J gene: TRBJ2-1
CDR3 protein: CASRGPGQGTYNEQFF
CDR3 DNA: TGTGCCAGCAGGGGACCGGGACAGGGCACCTACAATGAGCAGTTCTTC

V gene: TRBV19
D gene: .
clone size: many
J gene: TRBJ1-2
CDR3 protein: CASTWETGKFNYGYTF
CDR3 DNA: TGTGCCAGTACCTGGGAAACAGGAAAATTTAACTATGGCTACACCTTC

V gene: TRBV7-9
D gene: .
clone size: .
J gene: TRBJ2-3
CDR3 protein: CASSPIEDTQYF
CDR3 DNA: TGTGCCAGCAGCCCAATAGAAGATACGCAGTATTTT

V gene: TRBV2
D gene: .
clone size: many
J gene: TRBJ2-1
CDR3 protein: CASSPQGGNEQFF
CDR3 DNA: TGTGCCAGCAGCCCCCAGGGGGGCAATGAGCAGTTCTTC

V gene: TRBV5-1
D gene: .
clone size: few
J gene: TRBJ1-1
CDR3 protein: CASSRTGWEGTEAFF
CDR3 DNA: TGCGCCAGCAGCAGGACGGGGTGGGAGGGGACTGAAGCTTTCTTT

V gene: TRBV6-5
D gene: TRBD1
clone size: .
J gene: TRBJ1-3
CDR3 protein: CASNDNRDRGGNTIYF
CDR3 DNA: TGTGCCAGCAACGACAACCGGGACAGGGGAGGAAACACCATATATTTT

V gene: TRBV7-3
D gene: .
clone size: few
J gene: TRBJ2-2
CDR3 protein: CASSSLTTGVLGGELFF
CDR3 DNA: TGTGCCAGCAGCTCACTCACGACAGGTGTCCTGGGCGGGGAGCTGTTTTTT

V gene: TRBV7-2
D gene: .
clone size: .
J gene: TRBJ2-5
CDR3 protein: CASSLNRLAPQETQYF
CDR3 DNA: TGTGCCAGCAGCTTAAATAGGCTAGCGCCCCAAGAGACCCAGTACTTC

V gene: TRBV5-6
D gene: .
clone size: many
J gene: TRBJ1-2
CDR3 protein: CASSRQYGYTF
CDR3 DNA: TGTGCCAGCAGCAGACAATATGGCTACACCTTC

V gene: TRBV7-6
D gene: TRBD1
clone size: few
J gene: TRBJ2-5
CDR3 protein: CASSQTGQGAQETQYF
CDR3 DNA: TGTGCCAGCAGCCAGACCGGACAGGGGGCACAAGAGACCCAGTACTTC

V gene: TRBV29-1
D gene: .
clone size: .
J gene: TRBJ2-3
CDR3 protein: CSGGVDTQYF
CDR3 DNA: TGCAGCGGGGGGGTAGATACGCAGTATTTT

V gene: TRBV10-1
D gene: TRBD1
clone size: few
J gene: TRBJ1-1
CDR3 protein: CASRPGTGATEAFF
CDR3 DNA: TGCGCCAGCAGACCCGGGACAGGGGCGACTGAAGCTTTCTTT

V gene: TRBV5-1
D gene: .
clone size: .
J gene: TRBJ1-4
CDR3 protein: CASSLGGTATNEKLFF
CDR3 DNA: TGCGCCAGCAGCTTGGGGGGAACGGCAACTAATGAAAAACTGTTTTTT

V gene: TRBV14
D gene: .
clone size: few
J gene: TRBJ1-2
CDR3 protein: CASSQVYRGADGYTF
CDR3 DNA: TGTGCCAGCAGCCAAGTCTATCGGGGAGCTGATGGCTACACCTTC

V gene: TRBV12-3/TRBV12-4
D gene: .
clone size: .
J gene: TRBJ2-6
CDR3 protein: CASSNDREVANVLTF
CDR3 DNA: TGTGCCAGCAGCAACGACAGGGAGGTGGCCAACGTCCTGACTTTC